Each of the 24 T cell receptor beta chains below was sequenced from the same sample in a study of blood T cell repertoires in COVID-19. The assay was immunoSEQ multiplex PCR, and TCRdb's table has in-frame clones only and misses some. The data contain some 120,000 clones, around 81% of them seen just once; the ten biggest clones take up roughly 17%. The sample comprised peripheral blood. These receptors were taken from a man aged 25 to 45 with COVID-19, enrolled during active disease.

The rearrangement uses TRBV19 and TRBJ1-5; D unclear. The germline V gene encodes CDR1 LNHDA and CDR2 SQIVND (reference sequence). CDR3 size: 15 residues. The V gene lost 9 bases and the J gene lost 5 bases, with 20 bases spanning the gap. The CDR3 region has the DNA TGTGCCAGCTTAGAGGTCCCCGGCAGCCATCAGCCCCAGCATTTT. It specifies CASLEVPGSHQPQHF.

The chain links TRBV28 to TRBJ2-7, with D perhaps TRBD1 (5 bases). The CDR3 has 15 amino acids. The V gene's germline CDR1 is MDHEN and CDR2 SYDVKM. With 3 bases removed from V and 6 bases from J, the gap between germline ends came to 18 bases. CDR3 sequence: CASSFFAGLAGEQYF. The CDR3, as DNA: TGTGCCAGCAGTTTTTTCGCAGGGCTGGCCGGCGAGCAGTACTTC.

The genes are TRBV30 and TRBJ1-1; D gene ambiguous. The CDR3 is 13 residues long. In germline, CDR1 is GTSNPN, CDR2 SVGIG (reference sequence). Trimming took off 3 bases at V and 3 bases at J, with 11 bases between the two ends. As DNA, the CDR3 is TGTGCCTGGAGGTATTCGGGAGACACTGAAGCTTTCTTT. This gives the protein CAWRYSGDTEAFF.

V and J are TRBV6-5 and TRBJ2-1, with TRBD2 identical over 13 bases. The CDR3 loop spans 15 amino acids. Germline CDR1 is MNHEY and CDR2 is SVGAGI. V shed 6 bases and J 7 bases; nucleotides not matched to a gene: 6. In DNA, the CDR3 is TGTGCCAGCAGAATCGGACTAGCGGGAGTTAATGAGCAGTTCTTC. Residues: CASRIGLAGVNEQFF.

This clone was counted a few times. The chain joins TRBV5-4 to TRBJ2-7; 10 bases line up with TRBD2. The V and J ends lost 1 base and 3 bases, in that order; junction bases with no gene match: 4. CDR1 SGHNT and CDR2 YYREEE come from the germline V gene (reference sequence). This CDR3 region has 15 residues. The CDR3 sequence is CASSLTSGAFYEQYF. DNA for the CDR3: TGTGCCAGCAGCTTGACTAGCGGGGCGTTCTACGAGCAGTACTTC.

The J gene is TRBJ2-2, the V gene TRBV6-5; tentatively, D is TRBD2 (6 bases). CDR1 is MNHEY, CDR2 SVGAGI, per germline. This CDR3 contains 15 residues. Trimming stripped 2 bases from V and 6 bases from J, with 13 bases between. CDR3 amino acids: CASSYVQGGAGELFF. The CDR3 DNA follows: TGTGCCAGCAGTTACGTCCAGGGAGGTGCCGGGGAGCTGTTTTTT.

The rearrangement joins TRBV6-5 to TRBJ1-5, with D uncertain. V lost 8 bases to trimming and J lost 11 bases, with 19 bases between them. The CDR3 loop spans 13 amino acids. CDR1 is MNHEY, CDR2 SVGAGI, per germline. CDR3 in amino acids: CASGLGGGRAQHF. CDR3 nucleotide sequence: TGTGCCAGCGGTCTTGGTGGAGGGAGGGCCCAGCATTTT.

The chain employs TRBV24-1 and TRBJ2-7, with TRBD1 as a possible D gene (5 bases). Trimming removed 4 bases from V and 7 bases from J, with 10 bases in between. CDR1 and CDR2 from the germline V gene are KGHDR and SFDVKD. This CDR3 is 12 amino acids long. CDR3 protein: CATSDYDREQYF. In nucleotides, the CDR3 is TGTGCCACCAGTGACTACGACAGAGAGCAGTACTTC.

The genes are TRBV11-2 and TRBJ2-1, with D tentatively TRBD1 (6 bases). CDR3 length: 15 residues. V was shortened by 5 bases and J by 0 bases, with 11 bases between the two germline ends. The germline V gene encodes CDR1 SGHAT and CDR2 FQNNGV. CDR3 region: CASSPFRGSYNEQFF. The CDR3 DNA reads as TGTGCCAGCAGCCCCTTCAGGGGCTCCTACAATGAGCAGTTCTTC. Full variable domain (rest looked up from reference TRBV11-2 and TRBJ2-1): EAGVAQSPRYKIIEKRQSVAFWCNPISGHATLYWYQQILGQGPKLLIQFQNNGVVDDSQLPKDRFSAERLKGVDSTLKIQPAKLEDSAVYLCASSPFRGSYNEQFFGPGTRLTVL.

The CDR3 DNA reads as TGCGCCAGCAGCCAGCAGGGGGATTGGACTGAAGCTTTCTTT. It specifies CASSQQGDWTEAFF. The V gene is TRBV4-1, the J gene TRBJ1-1; TRBD1 matches 7 bases. V trimming: 3 bases; J trimming: 5 bases; junction bases outside the gene matches: 6. The CDR3 has 14 amino acids. Germline lookup yields CDR1 MGHRA and CDR2 YSYEKL.

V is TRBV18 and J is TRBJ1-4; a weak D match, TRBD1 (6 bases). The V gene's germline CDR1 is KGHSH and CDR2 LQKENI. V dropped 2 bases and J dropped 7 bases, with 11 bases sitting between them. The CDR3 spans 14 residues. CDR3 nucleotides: TGTGCCAGCTCACCAGCGGGGGCGGTTGAAAAACTGTTTTTT. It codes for CASSPAGAVEKLFF.

The CDR3, as DNA: TGTGCCAGCAGCCAAGATCAGGGGCAGGGGAACACCGGGGAGCTGTTTTTT. Its translation is CASSQDQGQGNTGELFF. The chain joins TRBV4-2 to TRBJ2-2; D perhaps matches TRBD1 (6 bases). V shed 0 bases and J shed 1 base, with 12 bases lying between them. Germline V lookup: CDR1 LGHNA, CDR2 YNFKEQ. The CDR3 contains 17 residues.

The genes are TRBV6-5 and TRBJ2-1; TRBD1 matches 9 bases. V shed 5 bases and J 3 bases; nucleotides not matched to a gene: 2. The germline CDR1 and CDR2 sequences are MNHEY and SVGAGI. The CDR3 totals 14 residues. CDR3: CASSRDRVYNEQFF. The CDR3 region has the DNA TGTGCCAGCAGTCGGGACAGGGTCTACAATGAGCAGTTCTTC.

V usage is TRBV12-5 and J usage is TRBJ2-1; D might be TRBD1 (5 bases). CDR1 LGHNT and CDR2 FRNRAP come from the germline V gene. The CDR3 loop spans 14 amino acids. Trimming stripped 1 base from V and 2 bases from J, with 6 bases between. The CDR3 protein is CASGLGQTYNEQFF. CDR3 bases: TGTGCTAGTGGTTTGGGACAGACCTACAATGAGCAGTTCTTC.

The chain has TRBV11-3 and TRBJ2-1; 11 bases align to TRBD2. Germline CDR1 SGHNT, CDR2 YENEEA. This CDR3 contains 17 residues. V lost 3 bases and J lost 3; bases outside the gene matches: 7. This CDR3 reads CASSFQTSGVYYNEQFF. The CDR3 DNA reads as TGTGCCAGCAGCTTCCAGACTAGCGGGGTTTACTACAATGAGCAGTTCTTC.

The CDR3 loop reads CASSQLGPPIPSGPSYEQYF. The CDR3, as DNA: TGCGCCAGCAGCCAACTCGGACCCCCCATTCCTAGCGGCCCCTCCTACGAGCAGTACTTC. V gene TRBV4-1 combines with J gene TRBJ2-7; TRBD2 agrees at 7 bases. The CDR3 has 20 amino acids. Germline V gives CDR1 MGHRA, CDR2 YSYEKL. Trimming cost V 2 bases and J 0 bases; bases outside gene matches: 19.

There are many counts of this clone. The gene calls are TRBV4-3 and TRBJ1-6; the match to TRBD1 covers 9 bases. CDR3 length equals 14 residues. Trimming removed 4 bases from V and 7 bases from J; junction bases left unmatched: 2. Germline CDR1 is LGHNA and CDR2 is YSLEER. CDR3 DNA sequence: TGCGCCAGCAGCCCGACAGGGGGAAATTCACCCCTCCACTTT. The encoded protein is CASSPTGGNSPLHF.

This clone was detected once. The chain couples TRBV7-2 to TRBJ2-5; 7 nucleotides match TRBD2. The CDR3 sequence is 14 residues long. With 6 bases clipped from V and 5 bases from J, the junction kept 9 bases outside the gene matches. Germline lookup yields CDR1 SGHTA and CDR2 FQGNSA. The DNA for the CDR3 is TGTGCCAGCAGAGAAGGACTAGGAGGGGAGACCCAGTACTTC. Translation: CASREGLGGETQYF.

The CDR3 reads CASSIEASGSWRGTDTQYF. For the CDR3, the DNA is TGTGCCAGTAGTATAGAGGCTAGCGGGAGTTGGAGAGGCACAGATACGCAGTATTTT. V is TRBV19 and J is TRBJ2-3; 10 positions match TRBD2. V trimming: 0 bases; J trimming: 1 base; junction bases outside the gene matches: 10. This CDR3 region has 19 residues. Germline assignment: CDR1 LNHDA and CDR2 SQIVND (reference sequence).

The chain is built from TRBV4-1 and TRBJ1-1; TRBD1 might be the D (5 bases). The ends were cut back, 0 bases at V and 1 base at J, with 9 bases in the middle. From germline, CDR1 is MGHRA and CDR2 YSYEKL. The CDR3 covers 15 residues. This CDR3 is CASSQEGTANTEAFF. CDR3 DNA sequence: TGCGCCAGCAGCCAAGAGGGGACTGCGAACACTGAAGCTTTCTTT.

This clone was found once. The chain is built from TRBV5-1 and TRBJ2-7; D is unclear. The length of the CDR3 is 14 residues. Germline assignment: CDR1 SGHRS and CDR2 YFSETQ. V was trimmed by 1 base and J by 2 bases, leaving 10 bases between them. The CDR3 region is CASSLRVATYEQYF. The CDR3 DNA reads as TGCGCCAGCAGCTTGCGTGTAGCAACCTACGAGCAGTACTTC.

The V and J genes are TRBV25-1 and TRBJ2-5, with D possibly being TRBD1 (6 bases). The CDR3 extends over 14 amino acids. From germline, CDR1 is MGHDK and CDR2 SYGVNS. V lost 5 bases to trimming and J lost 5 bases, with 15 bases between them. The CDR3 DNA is TGTGCCAGCAGTACCCAACAGGGAATGGAGACCCAGTACTTC. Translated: CASSTQQGMETQYF.

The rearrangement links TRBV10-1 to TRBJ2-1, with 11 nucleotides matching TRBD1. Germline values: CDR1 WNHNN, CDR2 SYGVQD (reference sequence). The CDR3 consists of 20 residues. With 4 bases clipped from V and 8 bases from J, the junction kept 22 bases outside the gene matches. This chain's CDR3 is CASSVPLGPEHRDRGDEQFF. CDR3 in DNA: TGCGCCAGCAGTGTACCTCTAGGCCCAGAACATCGGGACAGGGGGGATGAGCAGTTCTTC.

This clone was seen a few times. The CDR3 sequence: CSVEVNRDNEQFF. The CDR3 region has the DNA TGCAGCGTTGAGGTTAACAGGGACAATGAGCAGTTCTTC. This chain uses TRBV29-1 with TRBJ2-1, with D perhaps matching TRBD1 (6 bases). CDR1 is SQVTM and CDR2 is ANQGSEA in the germline V gene. This CDR3 comprises 13 residues. V lost 3 bases to trimming and J lost 5 bases, with 11 bases between them.